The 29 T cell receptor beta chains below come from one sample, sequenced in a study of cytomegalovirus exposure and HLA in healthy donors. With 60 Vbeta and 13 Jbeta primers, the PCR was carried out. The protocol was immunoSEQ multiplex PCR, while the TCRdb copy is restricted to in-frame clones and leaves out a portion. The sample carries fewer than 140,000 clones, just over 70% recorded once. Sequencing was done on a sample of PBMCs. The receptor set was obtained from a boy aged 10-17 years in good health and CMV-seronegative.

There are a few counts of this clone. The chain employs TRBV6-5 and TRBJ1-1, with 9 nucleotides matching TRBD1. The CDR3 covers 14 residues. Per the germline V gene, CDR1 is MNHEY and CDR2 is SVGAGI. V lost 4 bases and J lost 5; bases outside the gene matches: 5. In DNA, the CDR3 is TGTGCCAGCAGTTGGGGACAGGGCGGAACTGAAGCTTTCTTT. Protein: CASSWGQGGTEAFF.

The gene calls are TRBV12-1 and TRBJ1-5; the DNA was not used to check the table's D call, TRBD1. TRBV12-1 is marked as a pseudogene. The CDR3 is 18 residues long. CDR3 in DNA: TGTGCCAGCAGCTTAAAGAAGAACAGGGGAAGGAGCAATCAGCCCCAGCATTTT. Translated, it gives CASSLKKNRGRSNQPQHF.

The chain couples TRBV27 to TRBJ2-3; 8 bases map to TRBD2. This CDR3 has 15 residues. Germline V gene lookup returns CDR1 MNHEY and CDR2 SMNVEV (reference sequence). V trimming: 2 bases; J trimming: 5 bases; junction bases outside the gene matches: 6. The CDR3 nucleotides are TGTGCCAGCAGTTTAATGGGACTAGTCCTAGATACGCAGTATTTT. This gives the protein CASSLMGLVLDTQYF.

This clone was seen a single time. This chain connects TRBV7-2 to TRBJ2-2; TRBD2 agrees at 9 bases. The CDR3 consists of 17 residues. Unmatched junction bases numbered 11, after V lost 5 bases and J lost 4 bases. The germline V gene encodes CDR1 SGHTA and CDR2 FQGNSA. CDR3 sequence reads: CASSPRGAGGGTGELFF. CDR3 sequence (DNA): TGTGCCAGCAGCCCACGAGGGGCGGGAGGGGGCACCGGGGAGCTGTTTTTT.

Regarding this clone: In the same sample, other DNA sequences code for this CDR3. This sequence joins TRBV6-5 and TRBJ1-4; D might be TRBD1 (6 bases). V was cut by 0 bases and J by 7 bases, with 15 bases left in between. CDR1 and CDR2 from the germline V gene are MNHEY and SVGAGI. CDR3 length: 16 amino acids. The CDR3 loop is CASSYSPREGGEKLFF. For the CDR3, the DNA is TGTGCCAGCAGTTACTCTCCCAGGGAAGGGGGTGAAAAACTGTTTTTT.

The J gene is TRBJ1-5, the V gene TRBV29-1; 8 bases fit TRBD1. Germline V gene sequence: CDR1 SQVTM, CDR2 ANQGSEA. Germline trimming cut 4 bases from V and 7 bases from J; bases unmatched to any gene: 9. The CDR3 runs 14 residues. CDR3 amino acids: CSVAIQGARQPQHF. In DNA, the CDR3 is TGCAGCGTTGCCATCCAGGGGGCTCGGCAGCCCCAGCATTTT.

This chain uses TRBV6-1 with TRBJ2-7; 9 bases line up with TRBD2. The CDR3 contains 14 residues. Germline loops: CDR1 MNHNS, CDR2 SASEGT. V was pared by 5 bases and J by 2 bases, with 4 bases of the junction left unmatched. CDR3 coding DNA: TGTGCCAGCAGTACCCGACTAGCGGCCTACGAGCAGTACTTC. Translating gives CASSTRLAAYEQYF.

As DNA, the CDR3 is TGTGCCAGCAGCTTAGGGGCAGGGGGAGATGATGGCTACACCTTC. It yields the protein CASSLGAGGDDGYTF. The V and J genes are TRBV7-6 and TRBJ1-2; 7 bases are a match to TRBD1. Trimming took 1 base from V and 6 from J; bases not matched to a gene: 8. This CDR3 has 15 residues. The germline gives CDR1 SGHVS, CDR2 FNYEAQ.

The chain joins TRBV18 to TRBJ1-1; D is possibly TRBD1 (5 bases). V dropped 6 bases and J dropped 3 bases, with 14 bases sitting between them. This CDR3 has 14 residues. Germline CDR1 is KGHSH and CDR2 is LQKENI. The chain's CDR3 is CASSLRPGYTEAFF. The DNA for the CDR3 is TGTGCCAGCTCTCTGAGACCAGGGTACACTGAAGCTTTCTTT.

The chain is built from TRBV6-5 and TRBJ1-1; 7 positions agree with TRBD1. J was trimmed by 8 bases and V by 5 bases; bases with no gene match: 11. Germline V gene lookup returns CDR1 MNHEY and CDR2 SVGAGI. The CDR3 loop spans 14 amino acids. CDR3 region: CASSTGQPGTEAFF. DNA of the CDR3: TGTGCCAGCAGTACGGGACAGCCTGGGACGGAAGCTTTCTTT.

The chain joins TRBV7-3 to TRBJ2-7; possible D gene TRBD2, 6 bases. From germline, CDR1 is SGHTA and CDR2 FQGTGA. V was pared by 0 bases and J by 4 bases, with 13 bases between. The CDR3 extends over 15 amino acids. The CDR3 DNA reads TGTGCCAGCAGCTTAACGAGGAAGGGGAGGTACGAGCAGTACTTC. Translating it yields CASSLTRKGRYEQYF. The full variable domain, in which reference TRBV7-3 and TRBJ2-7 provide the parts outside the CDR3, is GAGVSQTPSNKVTEKGKYVELRCDPISGHTALYWYRQSLGQGPEFLIYFQGTGAADDSGLPNDRFFAVRPEGSVSTLKIQRTERGDSAVYLCASSLTRKGRYEQYFGPGTRLTVT.

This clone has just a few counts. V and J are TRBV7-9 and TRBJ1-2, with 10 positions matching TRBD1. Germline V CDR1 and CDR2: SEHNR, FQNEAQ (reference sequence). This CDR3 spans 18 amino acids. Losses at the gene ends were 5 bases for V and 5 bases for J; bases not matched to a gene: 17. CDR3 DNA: TGTGCCAGCAGCCCCCCGTTAAGACAGGGGGCAGTTGAGTATGGCTACACCTTC. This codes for CASSPPLRQGAVEYGYTF.

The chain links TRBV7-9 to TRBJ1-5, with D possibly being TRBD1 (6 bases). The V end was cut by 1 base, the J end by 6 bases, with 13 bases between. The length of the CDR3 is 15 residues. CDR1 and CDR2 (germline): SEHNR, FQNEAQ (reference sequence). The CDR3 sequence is CASSLDQGRGQPQHF. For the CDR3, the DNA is TGTGCCAGCAGCTTAGATCAGGGGCGCGGTCAGCCCCAGCATTTT.

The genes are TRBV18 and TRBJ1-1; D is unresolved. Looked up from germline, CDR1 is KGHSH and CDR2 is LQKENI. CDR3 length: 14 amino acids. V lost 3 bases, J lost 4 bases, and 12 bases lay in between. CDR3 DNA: TGTGCCAGCTCACCTAGGGAGGGTAGCACTGAAGCTTTCTTT. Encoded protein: CASSPREGSTEAFF.

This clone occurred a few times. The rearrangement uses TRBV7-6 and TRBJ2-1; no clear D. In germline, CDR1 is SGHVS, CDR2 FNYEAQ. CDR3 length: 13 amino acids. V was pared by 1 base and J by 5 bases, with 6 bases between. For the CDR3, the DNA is TGTGCCAGCAGCTTAGGTCCAGACAATGAGCAGTTCTTC. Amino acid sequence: CASSLGPDNEQFF. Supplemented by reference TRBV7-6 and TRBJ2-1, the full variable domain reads GAGVSQSPRYKVTKRGQDVALRCDPISGHVSLYWYRQALGQGPEFLTYFNYEAQQDKSGLPNDRFSAERPEGSISTLTIQRTEQRDSAMYRCASSLGPDNEQFFGPGTRLTVL.

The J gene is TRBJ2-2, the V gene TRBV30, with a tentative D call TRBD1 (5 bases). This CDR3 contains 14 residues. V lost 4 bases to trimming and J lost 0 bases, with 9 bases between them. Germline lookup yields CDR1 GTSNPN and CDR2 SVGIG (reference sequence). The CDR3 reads CAWKGISNTGELFF. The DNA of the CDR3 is TGTGCCTGGAAGGGGATATCGAACACCGGGGAGCTGTTTTTT.

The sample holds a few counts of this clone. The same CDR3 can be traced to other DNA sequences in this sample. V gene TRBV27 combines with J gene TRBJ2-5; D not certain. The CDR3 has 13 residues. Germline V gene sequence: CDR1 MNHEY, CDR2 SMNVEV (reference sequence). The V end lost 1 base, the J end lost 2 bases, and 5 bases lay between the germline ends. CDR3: CASSLWAQETQYF. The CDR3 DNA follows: TGTGCCAGCAGTTTATGGGCGCAAGAGACCCAGTACTTC.

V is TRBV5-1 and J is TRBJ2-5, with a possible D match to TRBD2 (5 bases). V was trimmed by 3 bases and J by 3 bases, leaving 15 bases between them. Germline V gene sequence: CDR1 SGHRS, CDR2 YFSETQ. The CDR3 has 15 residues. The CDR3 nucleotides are TGCGCCAGCAGCTCCGGACCGGGGTCAAAAGAGACCCAGTACTTC. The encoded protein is CASSSGPGSKETQYF. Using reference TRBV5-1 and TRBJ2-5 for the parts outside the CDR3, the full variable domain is KAGVTQTPRYLIKTRGQQVTLSCSPISGHRSVSWYQQTPGQGLQFLFEYFSETQRNKGNFPGRFSGRQFSNSRSEMNVSTLELGDSALYLCASSSGPGSKETQYFGPGTRLLVL.

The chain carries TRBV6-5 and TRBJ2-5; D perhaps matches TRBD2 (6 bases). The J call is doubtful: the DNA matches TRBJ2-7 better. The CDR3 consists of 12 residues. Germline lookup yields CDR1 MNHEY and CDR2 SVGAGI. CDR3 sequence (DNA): TGTGCCAGCCATAGCGGAGGCTACGAGCAGTACTTC. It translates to CASHSGGYEQYF.

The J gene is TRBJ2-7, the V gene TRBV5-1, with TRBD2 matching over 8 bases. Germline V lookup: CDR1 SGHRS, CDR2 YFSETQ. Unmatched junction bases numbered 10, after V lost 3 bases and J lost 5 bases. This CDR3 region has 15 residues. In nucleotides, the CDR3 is TGCGCCAGCAGCTCTGCGGGAGGCGGTCGGAACGAGCAGTACTTC. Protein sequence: CASSSAGGGRNEQYF.

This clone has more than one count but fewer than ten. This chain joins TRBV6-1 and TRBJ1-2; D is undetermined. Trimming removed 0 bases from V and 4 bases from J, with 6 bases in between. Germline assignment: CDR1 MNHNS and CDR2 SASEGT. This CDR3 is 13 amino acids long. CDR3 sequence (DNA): TGTGCCAGCAGTGAAGCGGAGGTCTATGGCTACACCTTC. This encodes CASSEAEVYGYTF.

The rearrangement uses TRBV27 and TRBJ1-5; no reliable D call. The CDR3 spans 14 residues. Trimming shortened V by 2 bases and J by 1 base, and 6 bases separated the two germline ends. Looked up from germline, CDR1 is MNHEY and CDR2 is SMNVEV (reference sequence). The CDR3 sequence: CASSLVGSNQPQHF. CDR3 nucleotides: TGTGCCAGCAGTTTAGTCGGGAGCAATCAGCCCCAGCATTTT.

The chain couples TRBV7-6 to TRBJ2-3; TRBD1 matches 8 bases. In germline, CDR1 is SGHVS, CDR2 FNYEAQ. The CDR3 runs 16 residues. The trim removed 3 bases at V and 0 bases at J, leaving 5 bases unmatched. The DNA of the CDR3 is TGTGCCAGCAGCTTCGACGGACAGGGAAGCACAGATACGCAGTATTTT. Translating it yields CASSFDGQGSTDTQYF.

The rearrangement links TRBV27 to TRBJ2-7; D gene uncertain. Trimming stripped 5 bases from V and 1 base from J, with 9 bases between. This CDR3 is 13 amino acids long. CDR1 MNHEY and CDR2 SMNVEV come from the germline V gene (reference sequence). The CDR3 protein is CASSPGLSYEQYF. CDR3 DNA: TGTGCCAGCAGTCCGGGTCTTTCCTACGAGCAGTACTTC.

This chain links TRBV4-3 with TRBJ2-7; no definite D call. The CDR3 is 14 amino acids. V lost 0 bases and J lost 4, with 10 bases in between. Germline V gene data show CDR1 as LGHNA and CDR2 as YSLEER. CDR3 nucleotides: TGCGCCAGCAGCCAAGATCTGAGCATGTACGAGCAGTACTTC. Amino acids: CASSQDLSMYEQYF.

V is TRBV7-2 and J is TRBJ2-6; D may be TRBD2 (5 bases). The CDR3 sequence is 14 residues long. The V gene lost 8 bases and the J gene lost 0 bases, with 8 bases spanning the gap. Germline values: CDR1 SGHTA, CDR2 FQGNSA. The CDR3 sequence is CASAGFSGANVLTF. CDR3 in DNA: TGTGCCAGCGCGGGTTTCTCTGGGGCCAACGTCCTGACTTTC.

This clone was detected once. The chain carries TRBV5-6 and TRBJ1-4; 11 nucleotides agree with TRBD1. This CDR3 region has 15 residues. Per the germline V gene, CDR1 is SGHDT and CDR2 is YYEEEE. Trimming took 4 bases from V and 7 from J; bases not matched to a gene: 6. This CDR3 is CASSPDRGRVEKLFF. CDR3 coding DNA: TGTGCCAGCAGCCCGGACAGGGGGCGCGTTGAAAAACTGTTTTTT.

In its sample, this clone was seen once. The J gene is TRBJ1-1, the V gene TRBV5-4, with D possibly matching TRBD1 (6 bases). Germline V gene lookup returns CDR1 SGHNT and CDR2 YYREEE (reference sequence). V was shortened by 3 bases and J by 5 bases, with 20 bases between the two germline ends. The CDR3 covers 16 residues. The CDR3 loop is CASSSGAGARRTEAFF. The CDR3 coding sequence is TGTGCCAGCAGCTCCGGGGCGGGGGCAAGGAGAACTGAAGCTTTCTTT.

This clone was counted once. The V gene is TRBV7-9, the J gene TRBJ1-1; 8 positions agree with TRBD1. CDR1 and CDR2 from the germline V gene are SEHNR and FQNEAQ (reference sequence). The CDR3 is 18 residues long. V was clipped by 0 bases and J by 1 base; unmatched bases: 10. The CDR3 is CASSLASGQGAKNTEAFF. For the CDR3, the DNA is TGTGCCAGCAGCTTAGCGTCGGGGCAGGGGGCAAAGAACACTGAAGCTTTCTTT.